Listed below are T cell receptor beta chains from one sample, sequenced in a study of CD4 T cell repertoires and nickel. Each CDR3 protein gets one entry after TCRdb re-called the RT-PCR reads with MiXCR. The sample lists 90 to 140 distinct CDR3 sequences, roughly 73% occurring once. The sample was CD4+ T cells from blood, not recorded whether cultured. Receptor source: a human donor in a nickel allergy study, with or without nickel allergy (not recorded which). It is not recorded whether this sample comes from one donor or several. Each CDR3 is given with its conserved first and last residue. The order of the fields is J gene, V gene, D gene, clone size, CDR3 DNA, CDR3 protein. The D gene is left open where the match is weak. Clone size is shown for a subset of rows, as once, few, many or a class of expanded clone.

j_gene: TRBJ2-1; v_gene: TRBV5-1; d_gene: -; abundance: -; CDR3nt: TGCGCCAGCAGCTTGTTTTTTATGCCCCGGAGCTCCTACAATGAGCAGTTCTTC; CDR3aa: CASSLFFMPRSSYNEQFF
j_gene: TRBJ2-5; v_gene: TRBV5-1; d_gene: -; abundance: few; CDR3nt: TGCGCCAGCAGCGCGGACATAACAGAGACCCAGTACTTC; CDR3aa: CASSADITETQYF
j_gene: TRBJ2-5; v_gene: TRBV6-2/TRBV6-3; d_gene: -; abundance: -; CDR3nt: TGTGCCAGCAGCCACAGACTAGCAGGGGGGGAGACCCAGTACTTC; CDR3aa: CASSHRLAGGETQYF
j_gene: TRBJ1-4; v_gene: TRBV20-1; d_gene: TRBD1; abundance: -; CDR3nt: TGCAGTGCTAGAGACCGCAGACAGGGCGCTGAAAAACTGTTTTTT; CDR3aa: CSARDRRQGAEKLFF
j_gene: TRBJ2-1; v_gene: TRBV9; d_gene: TRBD2; abundance: -; CDR3nt: TGTGCCAGCAGCTCTCCCCTCCTAGCGGGGGGCTCCTACAATGAGCAGTTCTTC; CDR3aa: CASSSPLLAGGSYNEQFF
j_gene: TRBJ1-5; v_gene: TRBV5-1; d_gene: -; abundance: few; CDR3nt: TGCGCCAGCAGCTTGGCCGGAGGGATTCCGAATCAGCCCCAGCATTTT; CDR3aa: CASSLAGGIPNQPQHF
j_gene: TRBJ2-2; v_gene: TRBV5-1; d_gene: -; abundance: -; CDR3nt: TGCGCCAGCAGCCCCAGGCTAGCGAACACCGGGGAGCTGTTTTTT; CDR3aa: CASSPRLANTGELFF
j_gene: TRBJ1-2; v_gene: TRBV12-3/TRBV12-4; d_gene: -; abundance: few; CDR3nt: TGTGCCAGCAGGCATACAGGGCGAAACTATGGCTACACCTTC; CDR3aa: CASRHTGRNYGYTF
j_gene: TRBJ2-7; v_gene: TRBV27; d_gene: -; abundance: -; CDR3nt: TGTGCCAGCAGTTACCTCTCAAAAATCTACGAGCAGTACTTC; CDR3aa: CASSYLSKIYEQYF
j_gene: TRBJ1-4; v_gene: TRBV20-1; d_gene: TRBD1; abundance: -; CDR3nt: TGCAGTGCTAGAGATTTCACAGGGGGCGGTAATGAAAAACTGTTTTTT; CDR3aa: CSARDFTGGGNEKLFF
j_gene: TRBJ2-7; v_gene: TRBV12-3/TRBV12-4; d_gene: TRBD1; abundance: -; CDR3nt: TGTGCCAGCAGTCCAGGACAGGGGGTAGCCTACGAGCAGTACTTC; CDR3aa: CASSPGQGVAYEQYF
j_gene: TRBJ2-7; v_gene: TRBV7-9; d_gene: -; abundance: -; CDR3nt: TGTGCCAGCAGCCTCGGAGGGGATGCACGCGAGCAGTACTTC; CDR3aa: CASSLGGDAREQYF
j_gene: TRBJ2-5; v_gene: TRBV12-3/TRBV12-4; d_gene: -; abundance: -; CDR3nt: TGTGCCAGCACCGGGAACGAAATGGTGGCCCAGTACTTC; CDR3aa: CASTGNEMVAQYF
j_gene: TRBJ1-5; v_gene: TRBV4-2; d_gene: -; abundance: -; CDR3nt: TGTGCCAGCAGCCAAGATCTTCGCGTGGGCAGGGCCGATCGTCAGCCCCAGCATTTT; CDR3aa: CASSQDLRVGRADRQPQHF
j_gene: TRBJ1-2; v_gene: TRBV4-3; d_gene: TRBD1; abundance: -; CDR3nt: TGCGCCAGCAGCCAAGATAGGCAGGGGGCCTATGGCTACACCTTC; CDR3aa: CASSQDRQGAYGYTF
j_gene: TRBJ2-7; v_gene: TRBV7-2; d_gene: -; abundance: -; CDR3nt: TGTGCCAGCAGCTTAGCACGGTCCGACGAGCAGTACTTC; CDR3aa: CASSLARSDEQYF
j_gene: TRBJ1-1; v_gene: TRBV12-3/TRBV12-4; d_gene: -; abundance: few; CDR3nt: TGTGCCAGCACCCCCGGGGGCTTCGATATGAACACTGAAGCTTTCTTT; CDR3aa: CASTPGGFDMNTEAFF
j_gene: TRBJ1-4; v_gene: TRBV5-1; d_gene: -; abundance: -; CDR3nt: TGCGCCAGCAGCTTGGTATCCCACGAAAAACTGTTTTTT; CDR3aa: CASSLVSHEKLFF